Shown below are 32 T cell receptor beta chains from a single sample sequenced in a study of T-cell reconstitution after alpha-beta-depleted transplantation in children. For TCRbeta, the library was prepared with unique molecular identifiers. TCRdb reanalysed the PCR reads using MiXCR and keeps one entry per CDR3 protein. The table shows approximately 240,000 distinct CDR3 sequences, with approximately 9.7% occurring only once. The sequencing used PBMCs from the stem cell graft donor, collected from the stem cell graft. The receptors derive from a human donor who donated a stem cell graft to a child with SCID.

In its sample, this clonotype was seen many times. The CDR3 here is CASSLEPPGQGNEKLFF. CDR3 DNA sequence: TGTGCCAGCAGCTTAGAGCCCCCCGGACAGGGGAATGAAAAACTGTTTTTT. The chain has TRBV7-2 and TRBJ1-4, with TRBD1 matching 9 bases. In germline, CDR1 is SGHTA, CDR2 FQGNSA. The V segment lost 1 base and the J segment 5 bases; nucleotides outside the gene matches: 8. The CDR3 runs 17 residues.

The chain has TRBV6-1 and TRBJ1-6, with D maybe TRBD1 (6 bases). Germline CDR1 MNHNS, CDR2 SASEGT. This CDR3 comprises 14 residues. Trimming removed 4 bases from V and 9 bases from J, with 13 bases in between. Here the CDR3 DNA reads TGTGCCAGCAGTGCCAGGGGAAATACTTCACCCCTCCACTTT. Protein sequence: CASSARGNTSPLHF.

This clonotype was observed a single time. Possible read error: a much larger clone is one base away. The chain employs TRBV5-5 and TRBJ1-2; the D gene is possibly TRBD1 (5 bases). The CDR3 has 17 residues. Germline V gene data show CDR1 as SGHKS and CDR2 as YYEKEE (reference sequence). In nucleotides, the CDR3 is TGTGCCAGCAGCTTGGCCTGGCAGGGAAATTTTAACCATGGCTACACCTTC. Translated, it gives CASSLAWQGNFNHGYTF.

There are many counts of this clonotype. V and J are TRBV4-2 and TRBJ2-2; a weak D match, TRBD2 (6 bases). Germline V lookup: CDR1 LGHNA, CDR2 YNFKEQ. The germline V and J ends were trimmed by 1 base and 3 bases, with 9 bases remaining between them. The CDR3 length is 15 residues. Here the CDR3 DNA reads TGTGCCAGCAGCCAAGCTACGGGAGACACCGGGGAGCTGTTTTTT. Its protein product is CASSQATGDTGELFF.

This clonotype was counted at least ten times. The chain uses TRBV5-1 and TRBJ1-2, with TRBD1 identical over 7 bases. The CDR3 consists of 14 residues. The germline V gene encodes CDR1 SGHRS and CDR2 YFSETQ. The V gene end was trimmed by 6 bases and the J gene end by 0 bases; junction bases not matched to a gene: 5. The CDR3 reads CASTAGGTNYGYTF. Here the CDR3 DNA reads TGCGCCAGCACTGCAGGGGGAACTAACTATGGCTACACCTTC.

This clonotype was observed at least ten times. The V gene is TRBV9, the J gene TRBJ1-2; weak D call: TRBD1 (6 bases). Trimming left V 4 bases short and J 5 bases short, with 15 bases between. The CDR3 extends over 14 amino acids. Per the germline V gene, CDR1 is SGDLS and CDR2 is YYNGEE. The CDR3 loop reads CASSRQEVSYGYTF. CDR3 bases: TGTGCCAGCAGCCGACAGGAGGTCTCTTATGGCTACACCTTC. Supplemented by reference TRBV9 and TRBJ1-2, the full variable domain reads DSGVTQTPKHLITATGQRVTLRCSPRSGDLSVYWYQQSLDQGLQFLIQYYNGEERAKGNILERFSAQQFPDLHSELNLSSLELGDSALYFCASSRQEVSYGYTFGSGTRLTVV.

The chain uses TRBV20-1 and TRBJ2-1; D is undetermined. Trimming stripped 0 bases from V and 7 bases from J, with 13 bases between. Germline V gene sequence: CDR1 DFQATT, CDR2 SNEGSKA (reference sequence). The CDR3 length is 14 residues. Written as DNA, the CDR3 is TGCAGTGCTAGAGATTATCCGGCGGTAAATGAGCAGTTCTTC. As protein: CSARDYPAVNEQFF.

This clonotype was recorded at least ten times. The chain carries TRBV11-2 and TRBJ2-7, with D maybe TRBD1 (5 bases). The CDR3 has 13 amino acids. CDR1 SGHAT and CDR2 FQNNGV come from the germline V gene. The V end was cut by 3 bases, the J end by 2 bases, with 8 bases between. The CDR3 region is CASSLPGTYEQYF. For the CDR3, the DNA is TGTGCCAGCAGCTTGCCAGGGACCTACGAGCAGTACTTC.

The chain has TRBV5-1 and TRBJ2-1; TRBD2 aligns across 8 bases. Germline CDR1 and CDR2: SGHRS and YFSETQ. J lost 12 bases, V lost 2 bases, and 10 bases had no gene match. This CDR3 has 14 residues. CDR3 amino acids: CASSFNRGGAAQFF. In nucleotides, the CDR3 is TGCGCCAGCAGCTTTAATCGGGGGGGGGCAGCGCAGTTCTTC.

The chain is built from TRBV2 and TRBJ1-2; no definite D call. Trimming removed 8 bases at V and 1 base at J, with 14 bases between. The CDR3 totals 14 residues. Per germline, CDR1 SNHLY and CDR2 FYNNEI. The CDR3 loop reads CASRRVQLNYGYTF. Here the CDR3 DNA reads TGTGCCAGCCGGCGCGTACAGCTTAACTATGGCTACACCTTC.

This clonotype occurred many times. CDR3 coding DNA: TGTGCCAGCAGTCCGGTCGGATCTGGGGAGCTGTTTTTT. Its translation: CASSPVGSGELFF. The chain combines TRBV27 with TRBJ2-2; D uncertain. The CDR3 length is 13 residues. In germline, CDR1 is MNHEY, CDR2 SMNVEV (reference sequence). V was trimmed by 5 bases and J by 8 bases, leaving 12 bases between them.

Ten or more counts support this clonotype. In DNA, the CDR3 is TGCGCCAGCAGCTTGAGTTCTAGCCTACAAGAGACCCAGTACTTC. Translated: CASSLSSSLQETQYF. V gene TRBV5-1 combines with J gene TRBJ2-5; a weak D match, TRBD2 (5 bases). This CDR3 comprises 15 residues. V was shortened by 1 base and J by 2 bases, with 12 bases between the two germline ends. The germline V gene has CDR1 SGHRS and CDR2 YFSETQ.

This clonotype has at least ten counts. The V and J genes are TRBV21-1 and TRBJ2-3; TRBD1 is the table's D call and was not checked against the DNA. TRBV21-1 is assigned pseudogene status. The CDR3 sequence is 12 residues long. CDR3 coding DNA: TGTGCCAGCGCCCCGAAAGGAGATACGCAGTATTTT. Amino acids: CASAPKGDTQYF.

This clonotype was counted a few times. This chain connects TRBV4-2 to TRBJ1-2; D may be TRBD1 (6 bases). The CDR3 is 14 residues long. V was cut by 0 bases and J by 4 bases, with 9 bases left in between. Germline CDR1 is LGHNA and CDR2 is YNFKEQ. The CDR3 spells CASSQDQGRYGYTF. CDR3 DNA sequence: TGTGCCAGCAGCCAAGATCAGGGGCGCTATGGCTACACCTTC.

This clonotype qualifies as medium-sized. This rearrangement joins TRBV2 to TRBJ2-1, with a weak D call TRBD2 (6 bases). Trimming removed 7 bases from V and 3 bases from J, with 13 bases in between. The CDR3 totals 14 residues. Looked up from germline, CDR1 is SNHLY and CDR2 is FYNNEI. The CDR3 reads CASTVTRGYNEQFF. CDR3 bases: TGTGCCAGCACGGTGACTAGGGGCTACAATGAGCAGTTCTTC.

This clonotype was counted a single time. A much bigger clone sits one base away, suggesting this may be a read error. The chain recombines TRBV4-1 with TRBJ2-7; D uncertain. This CDR3 has 15 residues. Germline V CDR1 and CDR2: MGHRA, YSYEKL. V shed 3 bases and J shed 2 bases, with 14 bases lying between them. CDR3 sequence (DNA): TGCGCCAGCAGCCAGTGGGAAATTGGGACCTACGAGCAGTACTTC. It translates to CASSQWEIGTYEQYF.

This clonotype showed up many times. J is TRBJ1-6 and V is TRBV9; D remains ambiguous. V was pared by 4 bases and J by 4 bases, with 9 bases between. This CDR3 has 14 amino acids. The V gene's germline CDR1 is SGDLS and CDR2 YYNGEE. This CDR3 is CASSPDPYNSPLHF. Here the CDR3 DNA reads TGTGCCAGCAGCCCTGACCCTTATAATTCACCCCTCCACTTT.

In its sample, this clonotype was seen a few times. V and J are TRBV20-1 and TRBJ2-3; 7 bases match TRBD1. Trimming at V came to 3 bases and at J to 2 bases, leaving 8 bases not matched to a gene. This CDR3 is built from 15 residues. Per the germline V gene, CDR1 is DFQATT and CDR2 is SNEGSKA (reference sequence). This chain's CDR3 is CSARRGPLYTDTQYF. The DNA for the CDR3 is TGCAGTGCTAGGAGGGGGCCACTATACACAGATACGCAGTATTTT.

This clonotype was recorded at least ten times. The chain uses TRBV12-3 or TRBV12-4 and TRBJ1-5, with a weak D call TRBD1 (6 bases). The V and J ends lost 1 base and 6 bases respectively, with 16 bases between them. The CDR3 covers 16 residues. In nucleotides, the CDR3 is TGTGCCAGCAGTTTAGGGTCGGGGGCGATGGGTCAGCCCCAGCATTTT. This encodes CASSLGSGAMGQPQHF.

This clonotype was observed at least ten times. The chain combines TRBV20-1 with TRBJ1-1; D gene ambiguous. The germline V and J ends were trimmed by 6 bases and 3 bases, with 11 bases remaining between them. The CDR3 length is 12 residues. Germline V CDR1 and CDR2: DFQATT, SNEGSKA (reference sequence). The CDR3 spells CSAPGPYTEAFF. The CDR3 region has the DNA TGCAGTGCCCCCGGACCTTACACTGAAGCTTTCTTT.

The sample holds a few counts of this clonotype. V usage is TRBV20-1 and J usage is TRBJ2-5; D uncertain. Trimming took off 0 bases at V and 5 bases at J, with 13 bases between the two ends. Germline V gene sequence: CDR1 DFQATT, CDR2 SNEGSKA (reference sequence). There are 14 residues in the CDR3. The CDR3 region is CSARDSRGPETQYF. As DNA, the CDR3 is TGCAGTGCTAGAGACTCCCGTGGGCCTGAGACCCAGTACTTC.

This clonotype has a count of ten or more. The chain employs TRBV5-6 and TRBJ1-6; D gene uncertain. CDR1 SGHDT and CDR2 YYEEEE come from the germline V gene. The CDR3 is 15 residues long. The V gene lost 0 bases and the J gene lost 6 bases, with 10 bases spanning the gap. The CDR3 is CASSLDWKGNSPLHF. The CDR3 bases are TGTGCCAGCAGCTTGGATTGGAAGGGTAATTCACCCCTCCACTTT.

This clonotype has ten or more counts. The rearrangement joins TRBV12-3 or TRBV12-4 to TRBJ2-5; 7 positions agree with TRBD1. This CDR3 comprises 13 residues. Germline trimming cut 7 bases from V and 1 base from J; bases unmatched to any gene: 3. CDR3 DNA: TGTGCCAGCAAAACAGGGGCCCAAGAGACCCAGTACTTC. Translating gives CASKTGAQETQYF.

There are many counts of this clonotype. The genes are TRBV11-3 and TRBJ1-1, with a tentative D call TRBD1 (5 bases). This CDR3 contains 13 residues. V was cut by 1 base and J by 6 bases, with 9 bases left in between. Germline CDR1 and CDR2: SGHNT and YENEEA. The CDR3 DNA is TGTGCCAGCAGCTTAGGACAGATATCTGAAGCTTTCTTT. Protein: CASSLGQISEAFF.

The chain combines TRBV29-1 with TRBJ1-1; D may be TRBD1 (6 bases). The CDR3 has 12 residues. With 2 bases removed from V and 11 bases from J, the gap between germline ends came to 15 bases. Germline V gene data show CDR1 as SQVTM and CDR2 as ANQGSEA. The CDR3 bases are TGCAGCGTTGAAAAGGACAGCCAGGCTGCTTTCTTT. The encoded protein is CSVEKDSQAAFF. Drawing the rest from reference TRBV29-1 and TRBJ1-1, the complete variable domain is SAVISQKPSRDICQRGTSLTIQCQVDSQVTMMFWYRQQPGQSLTLIATANQGSEATYESGFVIDKFPISRPNLTFSTLTVSNMSPEDSSIYLCSVEKDSQAAFFGQGTRLTVV.

This sequence joins TRBV6-5 and TRBJ2-2; tentatively, D is TRBD1 or TRBD2 (6 bases each). The CDR3 extends over 17 amino acids. CDR1 MNHEY and CDR2 SVGAGI come from the germline V gene. V was clipped by 2 bases and J by 4 bases, with 17 bases between them. CDR3 region: CASSYILKQGGTGELFF. CDR3 DNA: TGTGCCAGCAGTTACATTTTGAAACAGGGAGGCACCGGGGAGCTGTTTTTT.

The chain is built from TRBV3-1 and TRBJ2-2; D not certain. CDR3 length: 16 residues. Germline-derived CDR1 and CDR2 are LGHDT and YNNKEL (reference sequence). Trimming took off 2 bases at V and 1 base at J, with 11 bases between the two ends. The CDR3 loop reads CASSQRTARNTGELFF. DNA of the CDR3: TGTGCCAGCAGCCAAAGGACGGCAAGGAACACCGGGGAGCTGTTTTTT.

V gene TRBV12-3 or TRBV12-4 combines with J gene TRBJ1-2; D not resolved. The CDR3 covers 15 residues. The CDR3 nucleotides read TGTACCTGCAGTTTAATCCCTCCGTCAAACTATGGCTACACCTTC. Protein product: CTCSLIPPSNYGYTF.

This clonotype turned up a few times. V gene TRBV7-2 combines with J gene TRBJ2-2, with TRBD1 matching over 8 bases. Germline-derived CDR1 and CDR2 are SGHTA and FQGNSA. This CDR3 region has 15 residues. V was clipped by 2 bases and J by 6 bases; unmatched bases: 5. This chain's CDR3 is CASSLQGALAGELFF. The DNA for the CDR3 is TGTGCCAGCAGCTTACAGGGGGCCTTGGCCGGGGAGCTGTTTTTT.

This clonotype has a count of ten or more. CDR3 residues: CASSLALQGGLEQFF. DNA of the CDR3: TGTGCCAGCAGCTTGGCCCTACAGGGGGGACTTGAGCAGTTCTTC. The rearrangement uses TRBV5-5 and TRBJ2-1; 8 bases agree with TRBD1. Germline V lookup: CDR1 SGHKS, CDR2 YYEKEE (reference sequence). Trimming cost V 0 bases and J 9 bases; bases outside gene matches: 8. The CDR3 is 15 amino acids.

This clonotype has at least ten counts. This chain uses TRBV5-1 with TRBJ2-7; D ambiguous. Trimming left V 3 bases short and J 5 bases short, with 12 bases between. CDR1 SGHRS and CDR2 YFSETQ come from the germline V gene. The CDR3 is made up of 13 amino acids. The CDR3 spells CASSSLPLNEQYF. CDR3 nucleotide sequence: TGCGCCAGCAGCTCCTTACCCCTCAACGAGCAGTACTTC.

The V call is TRBV7-3, the J call TRBJ1-3; the D is unclear. Per the germline V gene, CDR1 is SGHTA and CDR2 is FQGTGA. V was shortened by 3 bases and J by 0 bases, with 9 bases between the two germline ends. This CDR3 has 15 residues. The DNA of the CDR3 is TGTGCCAGCAGCTTTACACAGCTCTCTGGAAACACCATATATTTT. Translating gives CASSFTQLSGNTIYF.